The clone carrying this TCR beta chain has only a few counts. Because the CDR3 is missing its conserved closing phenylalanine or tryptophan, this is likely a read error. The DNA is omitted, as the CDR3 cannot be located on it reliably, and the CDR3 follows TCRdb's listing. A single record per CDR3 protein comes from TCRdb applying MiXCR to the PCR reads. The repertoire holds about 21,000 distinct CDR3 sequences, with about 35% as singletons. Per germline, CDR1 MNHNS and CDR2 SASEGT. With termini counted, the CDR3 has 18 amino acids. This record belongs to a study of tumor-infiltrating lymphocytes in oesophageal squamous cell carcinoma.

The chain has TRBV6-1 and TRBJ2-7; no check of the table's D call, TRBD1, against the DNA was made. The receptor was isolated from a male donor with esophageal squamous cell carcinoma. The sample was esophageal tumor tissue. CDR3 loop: CASSVGQGAYNYGYTFGS.